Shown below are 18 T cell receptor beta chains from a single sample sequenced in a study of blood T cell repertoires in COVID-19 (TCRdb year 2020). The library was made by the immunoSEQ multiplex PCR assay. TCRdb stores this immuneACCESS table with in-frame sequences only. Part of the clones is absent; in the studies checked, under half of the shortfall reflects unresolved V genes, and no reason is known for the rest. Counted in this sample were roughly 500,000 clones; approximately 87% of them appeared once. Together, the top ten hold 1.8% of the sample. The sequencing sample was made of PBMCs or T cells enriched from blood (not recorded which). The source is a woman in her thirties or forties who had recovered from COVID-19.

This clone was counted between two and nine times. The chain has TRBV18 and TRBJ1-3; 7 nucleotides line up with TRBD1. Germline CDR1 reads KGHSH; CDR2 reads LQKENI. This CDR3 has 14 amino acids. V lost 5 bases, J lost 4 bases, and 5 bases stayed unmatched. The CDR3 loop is CASSTTGVGNTIYF. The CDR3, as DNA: TGTGCCAGCTCAACAACAGGGGTCGGAAACACCATATATTTT.

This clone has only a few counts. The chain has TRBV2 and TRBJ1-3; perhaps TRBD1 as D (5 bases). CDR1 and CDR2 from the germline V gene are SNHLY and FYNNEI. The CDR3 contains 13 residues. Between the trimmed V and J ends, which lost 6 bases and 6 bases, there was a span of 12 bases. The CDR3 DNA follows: TGTGCCAGCAGGCAGGGACTTCAAAACACCATATATTTT. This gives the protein CASRQGLQNTIYF.

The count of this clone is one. The DNA for the CDR3 is TGCAGCACTCTCCGGGACACTTGGAACACTGAAGCTTTCTTT. Its protein product is CSTLRDTWNTEAFF. The rearrangement uses TRBV29-1 and TRBJ1-1; a weak D match, TRBD1 (6 bases). V lost 8 bases and J 1 base, leaving 17 bases between the germline ends. The CDR3 covers 14 residues. Looked up from germline, CDR1 is SQVTM and CDR2 is ANQGSEA.

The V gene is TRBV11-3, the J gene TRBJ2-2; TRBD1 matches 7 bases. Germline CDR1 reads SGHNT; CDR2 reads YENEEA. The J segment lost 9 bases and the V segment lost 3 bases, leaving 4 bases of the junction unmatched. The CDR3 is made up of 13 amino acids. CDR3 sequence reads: CASSFEGARELFF. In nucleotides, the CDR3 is TGTGCCAGCAGCTTCGAGGGGGCGCGGGAGCTGTTTTTT.

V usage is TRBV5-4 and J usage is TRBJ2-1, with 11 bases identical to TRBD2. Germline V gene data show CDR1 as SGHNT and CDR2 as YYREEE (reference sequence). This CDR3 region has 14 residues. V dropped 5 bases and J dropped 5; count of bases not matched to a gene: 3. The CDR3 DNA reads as TGTGCCAGCAGAGGGACTAGCGGACACAATGAGCAGTTCTTC. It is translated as CASRGTSGHNEQFF.

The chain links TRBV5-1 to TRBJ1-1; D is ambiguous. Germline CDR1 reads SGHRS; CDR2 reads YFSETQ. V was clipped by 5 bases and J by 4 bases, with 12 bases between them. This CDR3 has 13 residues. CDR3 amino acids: CASRSHTGTEAFF. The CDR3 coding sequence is TGCGCCAGCAGATCCCACACGGGCACTGAAGCTTTCTTT.

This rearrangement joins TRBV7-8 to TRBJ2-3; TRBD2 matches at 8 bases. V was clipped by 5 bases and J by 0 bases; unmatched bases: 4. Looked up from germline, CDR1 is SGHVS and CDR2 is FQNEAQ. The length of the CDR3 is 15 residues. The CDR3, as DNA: TGTGCCAGCAGCCCGGGACTAGAGAGCACAGATACGCAGTATTTT. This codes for CASSPGLESTDTQYF. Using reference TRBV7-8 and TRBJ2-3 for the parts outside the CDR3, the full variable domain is GAGVSQSPRYKVAKRGQDVALRCDPISGHVSLFWYQQALGQGPEFLTYFQNEAQLDKSGLPSDRFFAERPEGSVSTLKIQRTQQEDSAVYLCASSPGLESTDTQYFGPGTRLTVL.

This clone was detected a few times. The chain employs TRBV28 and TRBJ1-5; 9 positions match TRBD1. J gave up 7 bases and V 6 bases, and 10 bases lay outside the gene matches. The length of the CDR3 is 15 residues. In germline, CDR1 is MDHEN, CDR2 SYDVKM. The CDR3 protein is CASSPGQGVGQPQHF. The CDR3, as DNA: TGTGCCAGCAGCCCGGGACAGGGAGTAGGCCAGCCCCAGCATTTT.

CDR3 sequence reads: CASSYHRGVGDTEAFF. Here the CDR3 DNA reads TGTGCCAGCAGCTATCACAGGGGAGTCGGTGACACTGAAGCTTTCTTT. This chain uses TRBV11-2 with TRBJ1-1, with 7 bases fitting TRBD1. J gave up 3 bases and V 4 bases, and 11 bases lay outside the gene matches. Germline CDR1 is SGHAT and CDR2 is FQNNGV. The CDR3 extends over 16 amino acids. Complete variable domain (other parts from reference TRBV11-2 and TRBJ1-1): EAGVAQSPRYKIIEKRQSVAFWCNPISGHATLYWYQQILGQGPKLLIQFQNNGVVDDSQLPKDRFSAERLKGVDSTLKIQPAKLEDSAVYLCASSYHRGVGDTEAFFGQGTRLTVV.

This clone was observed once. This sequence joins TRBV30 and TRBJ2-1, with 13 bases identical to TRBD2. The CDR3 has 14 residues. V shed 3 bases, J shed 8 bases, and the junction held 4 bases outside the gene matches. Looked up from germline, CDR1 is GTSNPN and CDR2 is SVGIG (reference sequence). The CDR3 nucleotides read TGTGCCTGGAGACTAGCGGGAGGGCCCTATGAGCAGTTCTTC. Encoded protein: CAWRLAGGPYEQFF.

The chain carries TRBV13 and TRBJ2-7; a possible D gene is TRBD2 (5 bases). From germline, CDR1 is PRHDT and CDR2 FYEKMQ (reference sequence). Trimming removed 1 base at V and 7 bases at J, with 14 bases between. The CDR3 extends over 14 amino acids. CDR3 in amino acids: CASSLALEDREQYF. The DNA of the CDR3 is TGTGCCAGCAGCTTAGCCCTGGAGGATCGAGAGCAGTACTTC.

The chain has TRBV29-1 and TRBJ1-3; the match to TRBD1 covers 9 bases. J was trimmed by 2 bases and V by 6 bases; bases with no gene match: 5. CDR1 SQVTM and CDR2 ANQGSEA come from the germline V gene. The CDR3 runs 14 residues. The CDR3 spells CSVTTGGAGNTIYF. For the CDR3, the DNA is TGCAGCGTAACGACAGGGGGAGCTGGAAACACCATATATTTT.

The DNA for the CDR3 is TGTGCCATCAGTCGGCCCGGGGGTGGCTACACCTTC. It translates to CAISRPGGGYTF. The J gene is TRBJ1-2, the V gene TRBV10-3; maybe TRBD1 (5 bases). The CDR3 contains 12 residues. Per the germline V gene, CDR1 is ENHRY and CDR2 is SYGVKD. Trimming pared 5 bases from V and 7 bases from J, leaving 11 bases between.

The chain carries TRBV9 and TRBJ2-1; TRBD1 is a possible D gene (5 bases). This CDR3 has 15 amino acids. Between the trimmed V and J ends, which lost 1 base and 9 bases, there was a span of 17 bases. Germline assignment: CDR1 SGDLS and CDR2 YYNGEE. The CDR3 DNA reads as TGTGCCAGCAGCGTAACTCCAGGGTTGGTTAGTGAGCAGTTCTTC. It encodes CASSVTPGLVSEQFF. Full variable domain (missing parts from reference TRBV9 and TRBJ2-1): DSGVTQTPKHLITATGQRVTLRCSPRSGDLSVYWYQQSLDQGLQFLIQYYNGEERAKGNILERFSAQQFPDLHSELNLSSLELGDSALYFCASSVTPGLVSEQFFGPGTRLTVL.

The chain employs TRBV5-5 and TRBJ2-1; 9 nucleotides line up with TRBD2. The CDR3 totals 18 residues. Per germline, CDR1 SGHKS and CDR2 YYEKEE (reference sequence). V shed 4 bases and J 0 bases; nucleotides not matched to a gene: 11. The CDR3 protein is CASSDVAGGQSSYNEQFF. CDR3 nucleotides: TGTGCCAGCAGCGACGTGGCGGGAGGGCAGAGCTCCTACAATGAGCAGTTCTTC.

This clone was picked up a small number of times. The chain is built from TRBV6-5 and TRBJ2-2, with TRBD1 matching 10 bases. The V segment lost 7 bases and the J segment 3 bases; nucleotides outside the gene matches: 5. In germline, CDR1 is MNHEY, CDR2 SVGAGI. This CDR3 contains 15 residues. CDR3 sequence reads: CASTGQGTHTGELFF. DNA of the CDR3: TGTGCCAGCACGGGACAGGGGACGCACACCGGGGAGCTGTTTTTT.

CDR3 protein: CASSVESSGSYEQYF. For the CDR3, the DNA is TGTGCCAGCAGCGTAGAGTCTAGCGGGAGCTACGAGCAGTACTTC. The chain employs TRBV9 and TRBJ2-7; 10 nucleotides line up with TRBD2. The CDR3 consists of 15 residues. J gave up 3 bases and V 0 bases, and 3 bases lay outside the gene matches. Germline CDR1 is SGDLS and CDR2 is YYNGEE.

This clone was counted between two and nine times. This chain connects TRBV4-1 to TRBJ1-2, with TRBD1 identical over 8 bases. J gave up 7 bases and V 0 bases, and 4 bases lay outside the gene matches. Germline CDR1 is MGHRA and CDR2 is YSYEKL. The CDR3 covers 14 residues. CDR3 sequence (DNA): TGCGCCAGCAGCCAAGATCAGGGGGCCTCTGGCTACACCTTC. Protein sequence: CASSQDQGASGYTF.